This T cell receptor beta chain is from a study of vaccination and CD4 T cells after COVID-19. Study summary: The authors used overlapping spike peptides from SARS-CoV-2, HCoV-NL63, HCoV-OC43 and HCoV-229E to stimulate cells.

Treatment given: roughly 11-day PBMC culture with coronavirus spike peptide pools or control peptides (ViraFEST assay). From the unexposed donor, CD4+ T cells were collected ahead of the COVID-19 pandemic (2011-2018). Some 2 million PBMCs were grown per well alongside about 10 IU/ml IL-2 and 8 to 10 ug/ml peptide pools. As to this clonotype: Its matching antigen is unknown.

The Oncomine TCR Beta short-read assay was what sequenced the DNA obtained from cultured CD4+ T cells. Genomic DNA was isolated from CD4+ T cells that had been cultured. TCRdb recomputed calls from the PCR reads with MiXCR, one row per CDR3 protein. The sample carries thousands of distinct CDR3 sequences, roughly a third recorded once. Study-wide results and caveats: Clonotypes reactive to SARS-CoV-2 had a median that went up from roughly 21 to 40, but not significantly.

In germline, CDR1 is SEHNR, CDR2 FQNEAQ (reference sequence). The CDR3 sequence is 14 residues long. Between the trimmed V and J ends, which lost 3 bases and 3 bases, there was a span of 12 bases. The TCR sequence derives from a human donor in good health. Material for sequencing was CD4+ T cells from blood, cultured in vitro. The chain joins TRBV7-9 to TRBJ2-7, with D possibly TRBD2 on 5 matching bases. This CDR3 reads CASSFRGSVYEQYF. The CDR3 coding sequence is TGTGCCAGCAGCTTTCGAGGGAGCGTCTACGAGCAGTACTTC.